The present T cell receptor (beta chain) was sequenced within a study of CD8 T cells in ankylosing spondylitis. CDR1 SGHVS and CDR2 FQNEAQ come from the germline V gene. This CDR3 is built from 10 residues. Between the trimmed V and J ends, which lost 9 bases and 9 bases, there was a span of 9 bases. Whole-study findings and limits: Reactive arthritis synovial fluid and blood were previously reported to contain some motif variants. Disease-linked clones reportedly concentrated significantly in matched ankylosing spondylitis synovial fluid. Typical of ankylosing spondylitis blood, it appeared, was a TCR beta motif of about eight highly homologous variants.

TCRdb independently ran MiXCR on the 5' RACE reads; one entry per CDR3 protein. The table lists hundreds of thousands of distinct CDR3 sequences, about 13% of them singletons. This clonotype was recorded a few times. Its antigen is unidentified. The chain carries TRBV7-8 and TRBJ2-1; tentative D call: TRBD2 (6 bases). The specimen was blood, either unsorted or a sorted T cell fraction (not recorded which). This sequence originates from a male donor with ankylosing spondylitis. As DNA, the CDR3 is TGTGCCAGGACTAGACCTGAGCAGTTCTTC. Amino acid sequence: CARTRPEQFF. Full variable domain (missing parts from reference TRBV7-8 and TRBJ2-1): GAGVSQSPRYKVAKRGQDVALRCDPISGHVSLFWYQQALGQGPEFLTYFQNEAQLDKSGLPSDRFFAERPEGSVSTLKIQRTQQEDSAVYLCARTRPEQFFGPGTRLTVL.